These 18 T cell receptor beta chains were all obtained from the same sample, sequenced in a study of Graves' ophthalmopathy and Graves' hyperthyroidism. Amplification targeted the TCR beta CDR3 regions, with RNA transcripts as the source material. The library came from an HTBI-primed first-round RT-PCR and a second-round multiplex PCR. MiXCR was run by TCRdb on the multiplex PCR reads, yielding one entry per CDR3 protein. The data contain 650,000 to 800,000 distinct CDR3 sequences, roughly two fifths of them singletons. Material for sequencing was peripheral blood. The source of these receptors is an adult man with Graves' ophthalmopathy.

The gene calls are TRBV7-9 and TRBJ1-2; 9 positions agree with TRBD1. This CDR3 region has 15 residues. J lost 8 bases, V lost 5 bases, and 12 bases had no gene match. CDR1 SEHNR and CDR2 FQNEAQ come from the germline V gene (reference sequence). CDR3: CASSPPGQGSRGYTF. In DNA form, the CDR3 reads TGTGCCAGCAGCCCGCCGGGACAGGGTTCGCGCGGCTACACCTTC.

The chain employs TRBV5-1 and TRBJ2-2; TRBD1 agrees at 9 bases. The V gene's germline CDR1 is SGHRS and CDR2 YFSETQ. V shed 4 bases and J 1 base; nucleotides not matched to a gene: 8. CDR3 length: 17 amino acids. Here the CDR3 reads CASSPTSTGGNTGELFF. In DNA, the CDR3 is TGCGCCAGCAGCCCGACCTCGACAGGGGGGAACACCGGGGAGCTGTTTTTT.

This clonotype was observed a few times. The CDR3 spells CASSLISSTDTQYF. In nucleotides, the CDR3 is TGTGCCAGCAGCTTAATCTCCAGCACAGATACGCAGTATTTT. This chain uses TRBV7-3 with TRBJ2-3, with no clear D. Between the trimmed V and J ends, which lost 1 base and 0 bases, there was a span of 5 bases. CDR1 and CDR2 (germline): SGHTA, FQGTGA. This CDR3 has 14 amino acids.

This chain links TRBV15 with TRBJ2-2, with D hard to call. The CDR3 is made up of 13 amino acids. V shed 1 base and J shed 8 bases, with 8 bases lying between them. Germline loops: CDR1 LNHNV, CDR2 YYDKDF (reference sequence). The CDR3: CATSRVRRGELFF. The CDR3 DNA reads as TGTGCCACCAGCAGAGTGCGCAGAGGGGAGCTGTTTTTT.

The chain employs TRBV29-1 and TRBJ2-6, with D hard to call. Germline values: CDR1 SQVTM, CDR2 ANQGSEA. This CDR3 contains 12 residues. The ends were cut back, 5 bases at V and 4 bases at J, with 6 bases in the middle. CDR3 amino acids: CSVITGANVLTF. The CDR3 DNA reads TGCAGCGTTATAACAGGGGCCAACGTCCTGACTTTC.

Notes on this clonotype: The junction and the germline gene differ at one end; a read error may be behind it. V gene TRBV6-1 combines with J gene TRBJ2-7; weak D call: TRBD1 (6 bases). This CDR3 has 14 amino acids. Germline CDR1 reads MNHNS; CDR2 reads SASEGT. The CDR3 here is CAGSYTGQKYEQYF. In DNA, the CDR3 is TGTGCCGGCAGTTACACCGGACAGAAATACGAGCAGTACTTC.

This clonotype was counted many times. This sequence joins TRBV7-9 and TRBJ1-1; TRBD1 matches at 8 bases. This CDR3 region has 16 residues. Losses at the gene ends were 4 bases for V and 11 bases for J; bases not matched to a gene: 18. Germline CDR1 and CDR2: SEHNR and FQNEAQ (reference sequence). The CDR3 spells CASSWLGAGGIIKAFF. CDR3 nucleotide sequence: TGTGCCAGCAGCTGGCTCGGGGCAGGGGGCATCATTAAGGCTTTCTTT. Together with reference TRBV7-9 and TRBJ1-1, the CDR3 gives the full variable domain: DTGVSQNPRHKITKRGQNVTFRCDPISEHNRLYWYRQTLGQGPEFLTYFQNEAQLEKSRLLSDRFSAERPKGSFSTLEIQRTEQGDSAMYLCASSWLGAGGIIKAFFGQGTRLTVV.

The rearrangement uses TRBV24-1 and TRBJ1-5; 7 bases align to TRBD1. Germline V CDR1 and CDR2: KGHDR, SFDVKD. This CDR3 comprises 13 residues. V lost 9 bases to trimming and J lost 3 bases; unmatched junction nucleotides: 4. The CDR3 region has the DNA TGTGCCACCGGGGGACAGTCCAATCAGCCCCAGCATTTT. Encoded protein: CATGGQSNQPQHF.

The chain uses TRBV10-3 and TRBJ1-5, with D maybe TRBD1 (5 bases). The V end was cut by 10 bases, the J end by 7 bases, with 20 bases between. Per germline, CDR1 ENHRY and CDR2 SYGVKD. The CDR3 contains 14 residues. Here the CDR3 reads CASLSEAGGQPQHF. CDR3 bases: TGTGCCAGCTTATCGGAGGCTGGGGGGCAGCCCCAGCATTTT.

This clonotype was detected many times. The rearrangement links TRBV19 to TRBJ1-5; D gene unclear. The CDR3 totals 16 residues. V was trimmed by 7 bases and J by 0 bases, leaving 16 bases between them. Per the germline V gene, CDR1 is LNHDA and CDR2 is SQIVND (reference sequence). The CDR3 is CASTPWQRVSNQPQHF. The CDR3, as DNA: TGTGCCAGTACCCCCTGGCAGAGGGTTAGCAATCAGCCCCAGCATTTT. The entire variable domain, with the rest obtained from reference TRBV19 and TRBJ1-5, is as follows: DGGITQSPKYLFRKEGQNVTLSCEQNLNHDAMYWYRQDPGQGLRLIYYSQIVNDFQKGDIAEGYSVSREKKESFPLTVTSAQKNPTAFYLCASTPWQRVSNQPQHFGDGTRLSIL.

There are many counts of this clonotype. The chain uses TRBV7-8 and TRBJ1-1, with 7 bases identical to TRBD1. Germline V gives CDR1 SGHVS, CDR2 FQNEAQ. This CDR3 spans 14 amino acids. The V segment lost 4 bases and the J segment 5 bases; nucleotides outside the gene matches: 7. The CDR3 sequence: CASSWRQGGTEAFF. CDR3 bases: TGTGCCAGCAGCTGGAGACAGGGAGGGACTGAAGCTTTCTTT.

The J gene is TRBJ1-6, the V gene TRBV20-1, with D possibly TRBD1 on 5 matching bases. This CDR3 contains 13 residues. Germline lookup yields CDR1 DFQATT and CDR2 SNEGSKA (reference sequence). The germline V and J ends were trimmed by 3 bases and 8 bases, with 11 bases remaining between them. CDR3: CSASGQGDSPLHF. CDR3 coding DNA: TGCAGTGCTAGTGGGCAGGGCGATTCACCCCTCCACTTT.

J is TRBJ2-7 and V is TRBV5-6; no clear D gene. The CDR3 runs to 14 residues. Germline V CDR1 and CDR2: SGHDT, YYEEEE. The ends were cut back, 1 base at V and 3 bases at J, with 11 bases in the middle. In DNA form, the CDR3 reads TGTGCCAGCAGCTTGCGCCTCGCCCACTACGAGCAGTACTTC. This codes for CASSLRLAHYEQYF.

This clonotype was observed at least ten times. The J gene is TRBJ1-1, the V gene TRBV7-9, with D possibly matching TRBD1 (6 bases). Germline V CDR1 and CDR2: SEHNR, FQNEAQ (reference sequence). The CDR3 has 13 residues. V was trimmed by 4 bases and J by 1 base, leaving 7 bases between them. CDR3 nucleotide sequence: TGTGCCAGCAGCTCGACAGGGAACACTGAAGCTTTCTTT. It specifies CASSSTGNTEAFF.

This clonotype was seen ten or more times. The chain combines TRBV3-1 with TRBJ2-6; D is perhaps TRBD1 (6 bases). The CDR3 covers 17 residues. Deletions cut 1 base from V and 2 bases from J, with 12 bases between. Looked up from germline, CDR1 is LGHDT and CDR2 is YNNKEL (reference sequence). The CDR3 reads CASSQGDRLAGANVLTF. CDR3 bases: TGTGCCAGCAGCCAAGGAGACAGGCTAGCTGGGGCCAACGTCCTGACTTTC.

V usage is TRBV7-9 and J usage is TRBJ2-2; a weak D match, TRBD1 (5 bases). Looked up from germline, CDR1 is SEHNR and CDR2 is FQNEAQ (reference sequence). Deletions cut 5 bases from V and 0 bases from J, with 13 bases between. The CDR3 extends over 16 amino acids. The CDR3 reads CASSHLDTPNTGELFF. As DNA, the CDR3 is TGTGCCAGCAGCCATCTGGACACACCGAACACCGGGGAGCTGTTTTTT.

This clonotype was seen more than once but under ten times. This sequence joins TRBV12-5 and TRBJ2-7; D is perhaps TRBD1 (6 bases). Germline lookup yields CDR1 LGHNT and CDR2 FRNRAP. The V end was cut by 6 bases, the J end by 3 bases, with 24 bases between. This CDR3 region has 17 residues. CDR3 in amino acids: CASGWAPIPGQHYEQYF. Written as DNA, the CDR3 is TGTGCTAGTGGATGGGCCCCAATTCCGGGACAACACTACGAGCAGTACTTC.

Turning to this clonotype: Mismatch with germline at one junction end may stem from a read error. This chain joins TRBV29-1 and TRBJ2-6, with 7 bases aligning to TRBD2. Germline assignment: CDR1 SQVTM and CDR2 ANQGSEA. CDR3 size: 13 residues. CDR3 amino acids: CSVDLSGGNVLTF. For the CDR3, the DNA is TGCAGCGTTGATTTGTCGGGGGGCAACGTCCTGACTTTC.